This T cell receptor beta chain was recovered during a study of vaccination and CD4 T cells after COVID-19. Sequencing of DNA taken from cultured CD4+ T cells relied on the Oncomine TCR Beta short-read assay. Genomic DNA extraction was carried out from cultured CD4+ T cells. TCRdb re-called the PCR reads through MiXCR, storing one row per CDR3 protein. The sample holds approximately 10,000 distinct CDR3 sequences, about 61% seen once. From germline, CDR1 is DFQATT and CDR2 SNEGSKA (reference sequence). After removal of 0 bases from V and 5 bases from J, the junction contained 12 bases not matched to a gene. This CDR3 comprises 18 residues. Details on this clonotype: Its antigen is still unknown.

The treatment denotes: roughly nine-day PBMC culture with coronavirus spike peptide pools or control peptides (ViraFEST assay). The receptor was isolated from a human donor who had recovered from COVID-19. The rearrangement joins TRBV20-1 to TRBJ2-5; 13 bases are shared with TRBD2. Sequenced sample: CD4+ T cells from blood, cultured in vitro. The CDR3 here is CSARDLGTSGKFSETQYF. The DNA for the CDR3 is TGCAGTGCTAGAGATTTGGGGACTAGCGGGAAGTTCAGTGAGACCCAGTACTTC.